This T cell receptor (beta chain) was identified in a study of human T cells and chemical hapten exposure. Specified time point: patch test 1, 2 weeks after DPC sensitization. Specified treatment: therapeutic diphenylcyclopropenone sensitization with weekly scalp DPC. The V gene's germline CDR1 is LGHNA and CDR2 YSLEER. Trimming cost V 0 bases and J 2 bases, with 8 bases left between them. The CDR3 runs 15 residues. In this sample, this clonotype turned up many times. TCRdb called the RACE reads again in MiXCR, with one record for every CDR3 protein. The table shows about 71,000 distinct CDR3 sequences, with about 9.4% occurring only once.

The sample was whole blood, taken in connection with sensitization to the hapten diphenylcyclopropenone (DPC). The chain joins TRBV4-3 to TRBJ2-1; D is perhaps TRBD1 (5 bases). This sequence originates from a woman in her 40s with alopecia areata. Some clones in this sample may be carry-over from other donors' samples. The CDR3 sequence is CASSQDRATYNEQFF. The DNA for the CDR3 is TGCGCCAGCAGCCAAGACAGGGCCACCTACAATGAGCAGTTCTTC.